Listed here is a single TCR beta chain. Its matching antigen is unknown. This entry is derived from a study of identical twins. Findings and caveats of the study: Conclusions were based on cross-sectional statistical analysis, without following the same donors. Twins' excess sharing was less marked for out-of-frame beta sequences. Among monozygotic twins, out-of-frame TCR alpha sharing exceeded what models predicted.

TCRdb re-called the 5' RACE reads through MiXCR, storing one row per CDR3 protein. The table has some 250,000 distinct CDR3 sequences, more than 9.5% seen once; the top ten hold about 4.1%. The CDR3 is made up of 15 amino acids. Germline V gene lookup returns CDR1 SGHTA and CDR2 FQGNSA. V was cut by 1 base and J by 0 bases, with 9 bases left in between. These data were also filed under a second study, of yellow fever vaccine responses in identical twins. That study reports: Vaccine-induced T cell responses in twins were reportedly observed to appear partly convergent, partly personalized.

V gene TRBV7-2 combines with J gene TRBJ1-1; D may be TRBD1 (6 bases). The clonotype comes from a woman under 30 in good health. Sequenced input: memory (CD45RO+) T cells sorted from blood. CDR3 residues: CASSLDRTVNTEAFF. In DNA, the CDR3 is TGTGCCAGCAGCTTAGACAGGACAGTGAACACTGAAGCTTTCTTT.